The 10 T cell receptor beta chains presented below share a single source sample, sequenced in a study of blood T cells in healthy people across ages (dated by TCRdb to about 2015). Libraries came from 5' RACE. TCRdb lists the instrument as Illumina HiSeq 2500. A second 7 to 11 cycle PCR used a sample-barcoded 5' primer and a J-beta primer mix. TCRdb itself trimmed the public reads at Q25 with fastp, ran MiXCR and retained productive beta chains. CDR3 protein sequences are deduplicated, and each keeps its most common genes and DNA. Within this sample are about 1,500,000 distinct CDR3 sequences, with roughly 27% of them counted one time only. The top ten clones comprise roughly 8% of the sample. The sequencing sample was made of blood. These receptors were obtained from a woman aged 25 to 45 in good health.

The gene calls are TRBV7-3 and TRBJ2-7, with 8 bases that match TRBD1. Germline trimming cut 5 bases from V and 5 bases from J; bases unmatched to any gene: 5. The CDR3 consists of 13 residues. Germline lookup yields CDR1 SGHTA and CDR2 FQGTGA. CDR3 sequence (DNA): TGTGCCAGCAGCCAGACAGGGGCGAACGAGCAGTACTTC. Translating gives CASSQTGANEQYF.

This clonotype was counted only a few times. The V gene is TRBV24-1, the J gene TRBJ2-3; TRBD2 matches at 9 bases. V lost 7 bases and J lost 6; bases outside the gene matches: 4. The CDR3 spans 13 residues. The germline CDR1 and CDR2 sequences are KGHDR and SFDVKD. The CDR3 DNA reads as TGTGCCACCAGCACAAGCGGGGGGGATACGCAGTATTTT. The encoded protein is CATSTSGGDTQYF.

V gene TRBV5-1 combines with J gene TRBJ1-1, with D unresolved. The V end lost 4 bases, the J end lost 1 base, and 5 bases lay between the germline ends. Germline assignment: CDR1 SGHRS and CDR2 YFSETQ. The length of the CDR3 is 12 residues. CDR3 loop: CASSIENTEAFF. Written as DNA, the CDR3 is TGCGCCAGCAGCATAGAGAACACTGAAGCTTTCTTT.

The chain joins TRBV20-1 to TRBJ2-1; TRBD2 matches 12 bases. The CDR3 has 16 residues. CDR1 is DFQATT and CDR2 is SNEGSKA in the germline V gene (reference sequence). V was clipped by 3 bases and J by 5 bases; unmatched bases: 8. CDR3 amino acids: CSARVGLAGGDNEQFF. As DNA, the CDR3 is TGCAGTGCTAGGGTTGGGCTAGCGGGAGGGGACAATGAGCAGTTCTTC.

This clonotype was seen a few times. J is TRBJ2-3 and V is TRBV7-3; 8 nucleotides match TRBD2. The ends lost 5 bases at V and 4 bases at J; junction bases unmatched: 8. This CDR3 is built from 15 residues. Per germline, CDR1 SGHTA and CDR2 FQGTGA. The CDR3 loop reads CASSAPGGAADTQYF. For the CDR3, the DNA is TGTGCCAGCAGCGCACCCGGGGGGGCCGCAGATACGCAGTATTTT.

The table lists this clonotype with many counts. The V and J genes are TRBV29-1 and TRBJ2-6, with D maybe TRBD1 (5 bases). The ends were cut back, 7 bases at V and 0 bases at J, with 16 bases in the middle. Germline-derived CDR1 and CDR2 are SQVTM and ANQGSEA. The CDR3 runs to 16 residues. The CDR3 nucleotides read TGCAGCGCCGCCCAAACGACAGACTCTGGGGCCAACGTCCTGACTTTC. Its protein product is CSAAQTTDSGANVLTF. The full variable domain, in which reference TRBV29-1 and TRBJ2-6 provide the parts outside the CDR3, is SAVISQKPSRDICQRGTSLTIQCQVDSQVTMMFWYRQQPGQSLTLIATANQGSEATYESGFVIDKFPISRPNLTFSTLTVSNMSPEDSSIYLCSAAQTTDSGANVLTFGAGSRLTVL.

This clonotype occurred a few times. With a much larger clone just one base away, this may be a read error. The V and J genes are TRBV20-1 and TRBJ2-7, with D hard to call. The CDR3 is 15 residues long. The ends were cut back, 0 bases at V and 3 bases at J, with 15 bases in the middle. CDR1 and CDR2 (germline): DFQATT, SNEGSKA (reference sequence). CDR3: CSAREGRSSRYEQYF. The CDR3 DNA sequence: TGCAGTGCTAGAGAAGGGCGTAGCTCCCGCTACGAGCAGTACTTC.

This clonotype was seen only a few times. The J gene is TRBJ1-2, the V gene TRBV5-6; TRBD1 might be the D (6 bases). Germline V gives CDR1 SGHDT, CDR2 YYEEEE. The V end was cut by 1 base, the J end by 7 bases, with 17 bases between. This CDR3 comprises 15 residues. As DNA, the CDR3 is TGTGCCAGCAGCTTGTGGGGACAAGGCGTCCCTGGCTACACCTTC. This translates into CASSLWGQGVPGYTF. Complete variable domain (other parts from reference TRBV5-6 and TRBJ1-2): DAGVTQSPTHLIKTRGQQVTLRCSPKSGHDTVSWYQQALGQGPQFIFQYYEEEERQRGNFPDRFSGHQFPNYSSELNVNALLLGDSALYLCASSLWGQGVPGYTFGSGTRLTVV.

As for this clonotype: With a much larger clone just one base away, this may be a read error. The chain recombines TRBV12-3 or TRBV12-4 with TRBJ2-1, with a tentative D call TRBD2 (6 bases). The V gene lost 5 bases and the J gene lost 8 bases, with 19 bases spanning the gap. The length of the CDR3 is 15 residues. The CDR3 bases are TGTGCCAGCAGTCTCCAGGGAGGTAATACCGATGAGCAGTTCTTC. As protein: CASSLQGGNTDEQFF.

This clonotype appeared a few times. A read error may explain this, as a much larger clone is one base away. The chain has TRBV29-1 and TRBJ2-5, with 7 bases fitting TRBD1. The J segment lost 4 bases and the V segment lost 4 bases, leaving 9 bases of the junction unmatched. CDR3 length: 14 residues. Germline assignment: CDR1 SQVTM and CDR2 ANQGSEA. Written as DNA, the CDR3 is TGCAGCGTTGGAGATCGGGCAGGGGGAGAGACCCAGTACTTC. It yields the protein CSVGDRAGGETQYF.